The 30 T cell receptor beta chains below come from one sample, sequenced in a study of patients and donors after allogeneic stem cell transplantation. A single record per CDR3 protein comes from TCRdb applying MiXCR to the RT-PCR reads. The sample holds roughly 880,000 distinct CDR3 sequences; roughly 18% are singletons and the top ten take roughly 6%. The specimen was blood, either unsorted or a sorted T cell fraction (not recorded which). The receptors shown here come from a human donor who was either an allogeneic HSCT recipient or a stem cell or donor lymphocyte infusion donor (not recorded which). It is not recorded whose cells these are; they may come from a transplant donor.

Only a few counts were recorded for this clonotype. The rearrangement joins TRBV21-1 to TRBJ1-1; the D call in the table, TRBD1, was not verified against the DNA. TRBV21-1 is termed a pseudogene. The CDR3 is 15 residues long. CDR3 loop: CASSKRQDPNTEAFF. The CDR3, as DNA: TGTGCCAGCAGCAAACGACAGGACCCCAACACTGAAGCTTTCTTT.

The table lists this clonotype with many counts. The rearrangement links TRBV12-3 or TRBV12-4 to TRBJ2-3; TRBD2 matches at 7 bases. The trim removed 6 bases at V and 2 bases at J, leaving 8 bases unmatched. CDR3 length: 15 residues. The CDR3 spells CASSLTQRDTDTQYF. For the CDR3, the DNA is TGTGCCAGCAGCCTCACCCAGCGGGACACAGATACGCAGTATTTT.

This clonotype was picked up a small number of times. The chain has TRBV7-6 and TRBJ2-7, with unresolved D. The CDR3 is made up of 14 amino acids. Per germline, CDR1 SGHVS and CDR2 FNYEAQ. Trimming pared 5 bases from V and 7 bases from J, leaving 18 bases between. The CDR3 region has the DNA TGTGCCAGCAGCGACCCTCTAACAGCCGGTGAGCAGTACTTC. As protein: CASSDPLTAGEQYF.

This clonotype was detected many times. J is TRBJ2-3 and V is TRBV12-3 or TRBV12-4; 9 bases are a match to TRBD2. V lost 5 bases and J lost 4; bases outside the gene matches: 7. The CDR3 extends over 15 amino acids. The CDR3 is CASSGLLAGADTQYF. The CDR3, as DNA: TGTGCCAGCAGTGGACTCTTAGCGGGAGCAGATACGCAGTATTTT.

The chain couples TRBV27 to TRBJ2-1, with 11 bases identical to TRBD2. The ends lost 5 bases at V and 10 bases at J; junction bases unmatched: 10. Germline V lookup: CDR1 MNHEY, CDR2 SMNVEV (reference sequence). The CDR3 runs to 15 residues. CDR3: CASSPTSGGQREQFF. CDR3 DNA: TGTGCCAGCAGTCCAACTAGCGGGGGTCAAAGGGAGCAGTTCTTC.

The rearrangement joins TRBV5-6 to TRBJ1-2, with a tentative D call TRBD1 (6 bases). V lost 4 bases and J 4 bases, leaving 14 bases between the germline ends. Germline V gene lookup returns CDR1 SGHDT and CDR2 YYEEEE. This CDR3 has 14 residues. CDR3 protein: CASSPGRGRYGYTF. The DNA of the CDR3 is TGTGCCAGCAGCCCAGGACGGGGGCGCTATGGCTACACCTTC.

V gene TRBV10-3 combines with J gene TRBJ1-2; the D gene is possibly TRBD1 (5 bases). Germline lookup yields CDR1 ENHRY and CDR2 SYGVKD. The CDR3 is 12 amino acids. With 10 bases removed from V and 4 bases from J, the gap between germline ends came to 13 bases. In DNA form, the CDR3 reads TGTGCCAGCAGGGCCGCTACCTATGGCTACACCTTC. It translates to CASRAATYGYTF.

The rearrangement joins TRBV30 to TRBJ1-2; D may be TRBD1 (6 bases). Per the germline V gene, CDR1 is GTSNPN and CDR2 is SVGIG (reference sequence). The CDR3 has 14 residues. The V and J ends lost 3 bases and 0 bases respectively, with 11 bases between them. The CDR3 protein is CAWSQQGSNYGYTF. In nucleotides, the CDR3 is TGTGCCTGGAGCCAACAGGGTTCTAACTATGGCTACACCTTC.

The chain couples TRBV29-1 to TRBJ2-6, with D hard to call. This CDR3 is built from 16 residues. Germline V gene sequence: CDR1 SQVTM, CDR2 ANQGSEA. V dropped 7 bases and J dropped 4 bases, with 20 bases sitting between them. CDR3 region: CSASIRNAPGANVLTF. The CDR3, as DNA: TGCAGCGCCTCGATAAGAAACGCTCCCGGGGCCAACGTCCTGACTTTC.

This clonotype was recorded once. The chain combines TRBV7-9 with TRBJ2-1; D call uncertain. V lost 3 bases, J lost 5 bases, and 11 bases lay in between. CDR3 length: 14 amino acids. Germline V gene sequence: CDR1 SEHNR, CDR2 FQNEAQ (reference sequence). CDR3 sequence reads: CASSFKTGNNEQFF. The DNA for the CDR3 is TGTGCCAGCAGCTTTAAAACGGGCAACAATGAGCAGTTCTTC.

This clonotype has more than one count but fewer than ten. The J gene is TRBJ2-6, the V gene TRBV19, with a tentative D call TRBD1 (6 bases). Trimming removed 6 bases from V and 4 bases from J, with 13 bases in between. From germline, CDR1 is LNHDA and CDR2 SQIVND (reference sequence). The CDR3 length is 15 residues. The CDR3 sequence: CASRVQGSGANVLTF. CDR3 DNA sequence: TGTGCCAGTAGGGTACAGGGATCAGGGGCCAACGTCCTGACTTTC.

This chain joins TRBV5-6 and TRBJ2-1; 8 nucleotides line up with TRBD2. Unmatched junction bases numbered 13, after V lost 5 bases and J lost 6 bases. The CDR3 spans 16 residues. The germline V gene encodes CDR1 SGHDT and CDR2 YYEEEE. The CDR3 sequence is CASRVGRAYGFNEQFF. Here the CDR3 DNA reads TGTGCCAGCAGGGTCGGGAGGGCCTATGGGTTCAATGAGCAGTTCTTC.

This clonotype has more than one count but fewer than ten. The chain has TRBV7-3 and TRBJ2-3, with 9 bases matching TRBD2. From germline, CDR1 is SGHTA and CDR2 FQGTGA. After removal of 1 base from V and 2 bases from J, the junction contained 7 bases not matched to a gene. The CDR3 has 17 amino acids. CDR3 coding DNA: TGTGCCAGCAGCTTAATCGCGGGCGGGGGGGCCACAGATACGCAGTATTTT. Its protein is CASSLIAGGGATDTQYF.

A few counts support this clonotype. The chain recombines TRBV12-3 or TRBV12-4 with TRBJ1-2; D ambiguous. CDR3 length: 15 amino acids. V dropped 3 bases and J dropped 0 bases, with 11 bases sitting between them. The CDR3 protein is CASSFARNSNYGYTF. The CDR3 DNA follows: TGTGCCAGCAGTTTCGCCCGGAATTCTAACTATGGCTACACCTTC.

CDR3 in amino acids: CASSFHLAGETQYF. CDR3 nucleotides: TGTGCCAGCAGTTTCCACCTGGCCGGAGAGACCCAGTACTTC. V and J are TRBV28 and TRBJ2-5; D unclear. Deletions cut 3 bases from V and 4 bases from J, with 12 bases between. Germline V gene sequence: CDR1 MDHEN, CDR2 SYDVKM. There are 14 residues in the CDR3.

The V and J genes are TRBV7-3 and TRBJ2-7, with a possible D match to TRBD2 (7 bases). V dropped 1 base and J dropped 7 bases, with 20 bases sitting between them. This CDR3 comprises 16 residues. CDR1 SGHTA and CDR2 FQGTGA come from the germline V gene. The CDR3 is CASSLIGGAISGEQYF. In DNA, the CDR3 is TGTGCCAGCAGCTTAATAGGGGGGGCGATATCGGGAGAGCAGTACTTC.

This clonotype has a handful of counts. V is TRBV9 and J is TRBJ1-1; D is possibly TRBD1 (5 bases). V lost 0 bases, J lost 0 bases, and 12 bases lay in between. The germline CDR1 and CDR2 sequences are SGDLS and YYNGEE. CDR3 length equals 16 residues. The CDR3 DNA reads TGTGCCAGCAGCGTAGGTTCCCAGGGTCTGAACACTGAAGCTTTCTTT. Translated: CASSVGSQGLNTEAFF.

This clonotype was detected only a few times. This rearrangement joins TRBV12-3 or TRBV12-4 to TRBJ2-3; maybe TRBD2 (5 bases). The CDR3 covers 15 residues. The V end was cut by 3 bases, the J end by 1 base, with 11 bases between. CDR3 sequence reads: CASSLISEGTDTQYF. CDR3 bases: TGTGCCAGCAGTTTGATTAGCGAAGGCACAGATACGCAGTATTTT.

The J gene is TRBJ1-6, the V gene TRBV2, with D tentatively TRBD1 (5 bases). With 6 bases removed from V and 3 bases from J, the gap between germline ends came to 12 bases. CDR3 length: 15 residues. Germline V gene data show CDR1 as SNHLY and CDR2 as FYNNEI. Here the CDR3 reads CASRPTEGYNSPLHF. The CDR3 nucleotides read TGTGCCAGCAGACCGACAGAGGGCTATAATTCACCCCTCCACTTT. Looking up the rest from reference TRBV2 and TRBJ1-6 gives the full variable domain: EPEVTQTPSHQVTQMGQEVILRCVPISNHLYFYWYRQILGQKVEFLVSFYNNEISEKSEIFDDQFSVERPDGSNFTLKIRSTKLEDSAMYFCASRPTEGYNSPLHFGNGTRLTVT.

This clonotype was seen more than once but under ten times. The chain links TRBV7-8 to TRBJ1-1; no clear D. CDR1 and CDR2 from the germline V gene are SGHVS and FQNEAQ. Between the trimmed V and J ends, which lost 6 bases and 1 base, there was a span of 12 bases. The CDR3 length is 14 residues. CDR3 sequence: CASRETSGNTEAFF. CDR3 nucleotide sequence: TGTGCCAGCAGAGAGACGAGTGGGAACACTGAAGCTTTCTTT.

This clonotype has a handful of counts. V gene TRBV9 combines with J gene TRBJ2-3; D unclear. CDR3 size: 14 residues. Germline V gene sequence: CDR1 SGDLS, CDR2 YYNGEE. With 3 bases removed from V and 0 bases from J, the gap between germline ends came to 8 bases. The CDR3 nucleotides read TGTGCCAGCAGCGGTAGCCGTAGCACAGATACGCAGTATTTT. It translates to CASSGSRSTDTQYF.

The gene calls are TRBV4-1 and TRBJ1-4, with TRBD1 matching 7 bases. This CDR3 contains 15 residues. Germline V lookup: CDR1 MGHRA, CDR2 YSYEKL. V was pared by 6 bases and J by 5 bases, with 9 bases of the junction left unmatched. The CDR3 is CASRRIGTENEKLFF. CDR3 DNA: TGCGCCAGCAGACGGATTGGGACAGAGAATGAAAAACTGTTTTTT.

The CDR3 sequence is CSASRTSGGIYNEQFF. The CDR3 coding sequence is TGCAGTGCTAGCCGGACTAGCGGGGGGATCTACAATGAGCAGTTCTTC. V is TRBV20-1 and J is TRBJ2-1, with TRBD2 matching over 14 bases. Trimming cost V 3 bases and J 3 bases; bases outside gene matches: 4. The CDR3 has 16 residues. Germline V CDR1 and CDR2: DFQATT, SNEGSKA (reference sequence).

A few counts support this clonotype. The rearrangement joins TRBV9 to TRBJ2-1, with 11 nucleotides matching TRBD2. Germline V gene sequence: CDR1 SGDLS, CDR2 YYNGEE. The CDR3 is 16 amino acids. J lost 4 bases, V lost 3 bases, and 6 bases had no gene match. CDR3 in DNA: TGTGCCAGCAGCGCCTTAGCGGGGGGGCTTTACAATGAGCAGTTCTTC. Translation: CASSALAGGLYNEQFF.

V gene TRBV9 combines with J gene TRBJ2-6; D is undetermined. Looked up from germline, CDR1 is SGDLS and CDR2 is YYNGEE. The germline V and J ends were trimmed by 0 bases and 1 base, with 14 bases remaining between them. This CDR3 is 18 amino acids long. CDR3 region: CASSVGLGLSSGANVLTF. CDR3 in DNA: TGTGCCAGCAGCGTAGGGCTAGGGTTGTCATCTGGGGCCAACGTCCTGACTTTC.

This clonotype was picked up a small number of times. The CDR3 DNA sequence: TGTGCCAGCAGTTACTCAATCCGTAGAGAAACCCAGTACTTC. As protein: CASSYSIRRETQYF. This chain connects TRBV6-5 to TRBJ2-5; D not certain. This CDR3 has 14 amino acids. Germline lookup yields CDR1 MNHEY and CDR2 SVGAGI. V lost 0 bases and J lost 8, with 13 bases in between.

The genes are TRBV7-9 and TRBJ1-2; D gene ambiguous. V was trimmed by 3 bases and J by 7 bases, leaving 15 bases between them. Germline assignment: CDR1 SEHNR and CDR2 FQNEAQ (reference sequence). This CDR3 region has 14 residues. CDR3 region: CASSFVLEGTGYTF. As DNA, the CDR3 is TGTGCCAGCAGCTTCGTCCTAGAGGGAACTGGCTACACCTTC.

This clonotype was seen a few times. This chain links TRBV7-2 with TRBJ1-5; possible D gene TRBD1, 6 bases. CDR3 length equals 16 residues. Trimming pared 1 base from V and 2 bases from J, leaving 12 bases between. Germline V lookup: CDR1 SGHTA, CDR2 FQGNSA. The CDR3 loop is CASSLDRAWGNQPQHF. CDR3 DNA sequence: TGTGCCAGCAGCTTAGACAGGGCTTGGGGCAATCAGCCCCAGCATTTT.

V and J are TRBV6-1 and TRBJ1-6; tentatively, D is TRBD1 (6 bases). V was trimmed by 7 bases and J by 9 bases, leaving 16 bases between them. Germline V CDR1 and CDR2: MNHNS, SASEGT. The length of the CDR3 is 14 residues. The CDR3 DNA sequence: TGTGCCAGCATGGGGGCAATACAATTTTCACCCCTCCACTTT. Protein product: CASMGAIQFSPLHF.

CDR3 bases: TGTGCCAGCAGCCAAGGTCCTAGCGGGTTAGAGACCCAGTACTTC. Its translation: CASSQGPSGLETQYF. The J gene is TRBJ2-5, the V gene TRBV4-2; 8 bases are shared with TRBD2. V lost 1 base and J lost 4; bases outside the gene matches: 5. CDR1 is LGHNA, CDR2 YNFKEQ, per germline. This CDR3 is built from 15 residues.